Listed here are 17 T cell receptor beta chains from one sample, sequenced in a study of T and B cells in COVID-19 patients. Each TRB amplification used about 230-550 ng of genomic DNA from blood. Multiplex PCR with BIOMED2 TRB-A/B primer pools amplified TRB rearrangements. Each CDR3 protein gets one entry after TCRdb re-called the multiplex PCR reads with MiXCR. The sample yields approximately 2,000 distinct CDR3 sequences, more than 20% seen once. Sequences were obtained from blood. The receptors come from a human donor with active COVID-19.

Regarding this clonotype: An end of the junction does not agree with germline; a read error may underlie this. The chain joins TRBV4-2 to TRBJ2-7; the D gene could be TRBD1 or TRBD2 (5 bases each). Germline loops: CDR1 LGHNA, CDR2 YNFKEQ. This CDR3 region has 13 residues. The DNA for the CDR3 is TGCGCCAGCAGCCAAGAGTGGGGGAGCGAGCAGTACTTC. It specifies CASSQEWGSEQYF.

This clonotype is medium-sized in the sample. The chain employs TRBV27 and TRBJ2-4, with TRBD2 as a possible D gene (5 bases). CDR1 and CDR2 (germline): MNHEY, SMNVEV (reference sequence). Trimming took off 6 bases at V and 6 bases at J, with 18 bases between the two ends. CDR3 length: 15 amino acids. CDR3 protein: CASSSPYREGNIQYF. In DNA form, the CDR3 reads TGTGCCAGCAGCTCTCCATACCGGGAAGGAAACATTCAGTACTTC.

V and J are TRBV28 and TRBJ1-6; possible D gene TRBD1, 5 bases. The CDR3 covers 14 residues. V lost 6 bases, J lost 8 bases, and 14 bases lay in between. Germline assignment: CDR1 MDHEN and CDR2 SYDVKM. CDR3 bases: TGTGCCAGCAGCCCCGGGACCTACCATTCACCCCTCCACTTT. Protein: CASSPGTYHSPLHF.

This clonotype rates as medium-sized. The rearrangement uses TRBV6-1 and TRBJ2-3; 8 bases agree with TRBD1. The CDR3 runs to 16 residues. The germline gives CDR1 MNHNS, CDR2 SASEGT. With 6 bases clipped from V and 0 bases from J, the junction kept 8 bases outside the gene matches. In nucleotides, the CDR3 is TGTGCCAGCAGACTACAGGGGGAACGGAGCACAGATACGCAGTATTTT. Residues: CASRLQGERSTDTQYF.

This clonotype is labeled as large. As DNA, the CDR3 is TGCAGCGTCGCAACTCGCACCGGGGAGCTGTTTTTT. Translating gives CSVATRTGELFF. The genes are TRBV29-1 and TRBJ2-2, with D unresolved. V lost 6 bases and J 4 bases, leaving 9 bases between the germline ends. The CDR3 contains 12 residues. The germline gives CDR1 SQVTM, CDR2 ANQGSEA.

This clonotype is medium-sized by share. The rearrangement joins TRBV5-5 to TRBJ1-2, with D possibly being TRBD1 (5 bases). V lost 2 bases to trimming and J lost 6 bases, with 14 bases between them. Germline V CDR1 and CDR2: SGHKS, YYEKEE (reference sequence). This CDR3 comprises 14 residues. CDR3 DNA sequence: TGTGCCAGCAGCTTTGGGGACCATAGGGATGGCTACACCTTC. As protein: CASSFGDHRDGYTF.

This clonotype qualifies as medium-sized. V is TRBV30 and J is TRBJ2-2; 8 nucleotides agree with TRBD1. V lost 3 bases, J lost 1 base, and 4 bases stayed unmatched. Germline V gene data show CDR1 as GTSNPN and CDR2 as SVGIG (reference sequence). There are 15 residues in the CDR3. The CDR3 DNA follows: TGTGCCTGGAGCGCAGGGGGCCTGAACACCGGGGAGCTGTTTTTT. It encodes CAWSAGGLNTGELFF.

The CDR3 here is CASSTGLAGDLLKETQYF. CDR3 nucleotide sequence: TGTGCCAGCAGTACCGGACTAGCGGGGGACCTTCTGAAAGAGACCCAGTACTTC. The chain employs TRBV28 and TRBJ2-5; TRBD2 matches at 13 bases. V shed 5 bases and J 3 bases; nucleotides not matched to a gene: 12. CDR1 is MDHEN, CDR2 SYDVKM, per germline. This CDR3 has 18 residues.

V usage is TRBV20-1 and J usage is TRBJ1-2, with D perhaps TRBD1 (6 bases). In germline, CDR1 is DFQATT, CDR2 SNEGSKA (reference sequence). Trimming stripped 4 bases from V and 0 bases from J, with 9 bases between. This CDR3 spans 13 amino acids. The CDR3 nucleotides are TGCAGTGCTACAGGACAGCCTAACTATGGCTACACCTTC. Its protein product is CSATGQPNYGYTF.

This chain connects TRBV6-5 to TRBJ2-3; a possible D gene is TRBD2 (6 bases). The CDR3 sequence is 15 residues long. The germline V gene has CDR1 MNHEY and CDR2 SVGAGI. V lost 2 bases and J 6 bases, leaving 15 bases between the germline ends. The CDR3 protein is CASSYRRGAGDTQYF. The CDR3 bases are TGTGCCAGCAGTTACCGCCGGGGCGCGGGGGATACGCAGTATTTT.

V and J are TRBV6-5 and TRBJ1-1, with D possibly being TRBD1 (6 bases). V shed 5 bases and J shed 3 bases, with 13 bases lying between them. This CDR3 has 14 residues. Germline-derived CDR1 and CDR2 are MNHEY and SVGAGI. Written as DNA, the CDR3 is TGTGCCAGCAGTCGTGGAAGGGGGGACACTGAAGCTTTCTTT. The encoded protein is CASSRGRGDTEAFF.

The gene calls are TRBV12-3 or TRBV12-4 and TRBJ2-5; 8 positions agree with TRBD2. The CDR3 covers 16 residues. After removal of 1 base from V and 1 base from J, the junction contained 5 bases not matched to a gene. CDR3: CASSLGVAGLQETQYF. The DNA for the CDR3 is TGTGCCAGCAGTTTAGGGGTAGCGGGACTCCAAGAGACCCAGTACTTC.

In this sample, this clonotype turned up once. The V call is TRBV21-1, the J call TRBJ1-4; TRBD1 is the table's D call and was not checked against the DNA. TRBV21-1 is a pseudogene. This CDR3 comprises 14 residues. The CDR3 DNA reads as TGTGCCAGCAGTACAGGTGGGAGTAATGAAAAACTGTTTTTT. Translation: CASSTGGSNEKLFF.

This clonotype qualifies as medium-sized. The V and J genes are TRBV6-5 and TRBJ1-4, with D uncertain. The length of the CDR3 is 15 residues. Trimming pared 2 bases from V and 0 bases from J, leaving 7 bases between. Germline V gene sequence: CDR1 MNHEY, CDR2 SVGAGI. CDR3 residues: CASSYGDATNEKLFF. DNA for the CDR3: TGTGCCAGCAGTTACGGGGATGCAACTAATGAAAAACTGTTTTTT.

This clonotype was seen a few times. V and J are TRBV5-4 and TRBJ1-1; D unclear. With 4 bases removed from V and 1 base from J, the gap between germline ends came to 11 bases. There are 14 residues in the CDR3. The germline V gene has CDR1 SGHNT and CDR2 YYREEE (reference sequence). CDR3 in amino acids: CASSTDGGNTEAFF. The CDR3, as DNA: TGTGCCAGCAGCACGGACGGTGGGAACACTGAAGCTTTCTTT.

The J gene is TRBJ2-1, the V gene TRBV20-1; unclear D gene. With 5 bases removed from V and 4 bases from J, the gap between germline ends came to 18 bases. The CDR3 length is 15 residues. Germline V gives CDR1 DFQATT, CDR2 SNEGSKA (reference sequence). This CDR3 reads CSAPRTPGLYNEQFF. CDR3 coding DNA: TGCAGTGCTCCTCGGACCCCAGGTCTTTACAATGAGCAGTTCTTC.

This clonotype is medium-sized (0.01 to 0.1%) in the sample. The rearrangement links TRBV6-1 to TRBJ2-2; 9 bases match TRBD1. Losses at the gene ends were 10 bases for V and 4 bases for J; bases not matched to a gene: 4. The CDR3 extends over 13 amino acids. Germline-derived CDR1 and CDR2 are MNHNS and SASEGT. The CDR3 DNA reads as TGTGCCATGGGACAGGGTATCACCGGGGAGCTGTTTTTT. Protein sequence: CAMGQGITGELFF.